These 8 T cell receptor beta chains came from one sample sequenced in a study of blood T cell repertoires in COVID-19. Method: immunoSEQ multiplex PCR; TCRdb's copy keeps in-frame clones and lacks some. Of 80,000 or so clones in the sample, around 85% were seen once. Sequencing was done on a sample of peripheral blood. The source is a man in his fifties with COVID-19, enrolled during active disease.

The chain couples TRBV3-1 (or the pseudogene TRBV3-2) to TRBJ2-2; 7 bases match TRBD2. V was clipped by 0 bases and J by 4 bases; unmatched bases: 11. This CDR3 is built from 18 residues. The germline V gene encodes CDR1 LGHDT and CDR2 YNNKEL (reference sequence). The CDR3 is CASSQDWGGVGSTGELFF. In nucleotides, the CDR3 is TGTGCCAGCAGCCAAGATTGGGGGGGTGTGGGTAGCACCGGGGAGCTGTTTTTT.

The chain has TRBV9 and TRBJ2-1; D may be TRBD2 (6 bases). This CDR3 has 15 residues. The V gene's germline CDR1 is SGDLS and CDR2 YYNGEE. The V end was cut by 3 bases, the J end by 9 bases, with 19 bases between. CDR3 loop: CASSALPGLFVEQFF. CDR3 nucleotides: TGTGCCAGCAGCGCACTCCCGGGACTTTTTGTTGAGCAGTTCTTC. The full variable domain, completed using reference TRBV9 and TRBJ2-1, is DSGVTQTPKHLITATGQRVTLRCSPRSGDLSVYWYQQSLDQGLQFLIQYYNGEERAKGNILERFSAQQFPDLHSELNLSSLELGDSALYFCASSALPGLFVEQFFGPGTRLTVL.

The chain joins TRBV3-1 (or the pseudogene TRBV3-2) to TRBJ1-5; D is perhaps TRBD1 (5 bases). The CDR3 covers 15 residues. Trimming took off 3 bases at V and 1 base at J, with 10 bases between the two ends. Germline assignment: CDR1 LGHDT and CDR2 YNNKEL (reference sequence). CDR3: CASSHGARSNQPQHF. CDR3 nucleotide sequence: TGTGCCAGCAGCCATGGGGCAAGGAGCAATCAGCCCCAGCATTTT.

The chain recombines TRBV4-3 with TRBJ2-7; 9 bases fit TRBD1. The V segment lost 1 base and the J segment 3 bases; nucleotides outside the gene matches: 4. Per the germline V gene, CDR1 is LGHNA and CDR2 is YSLEER. The CDR3 covers 15 residues. The CDR3 region has the DNA TGCGCCAGCAGCCAAGTCACAGGGGGCGACTACGAGCAGTACTTC. Amino acid sequence: CASSQVTGGDYEQYF.

CDR3 amino acids: CASSRTGGLGNTIYF. CDR3 coding DNA: TGTGCCAGCAGTAGGACAGGGGGCCTTGGAAACACCATATATTTT. The chain joins TRBV6-5 to TRBJ1-3; TRBD1 aligns across 11 bases. CDR3 length: 15 amino acids. The trim removed 5 bases at V and 3 bases at J, leaving 3 bases unmatched. The germline gives CDR1 MNHEY, CDR2 SVGAGI.

This clone came up once. V and J are TRBV29-1 and TRBJ1-1; D may be TRBD1 (5 bases). The CDR3 runs to 14 residues. CDR1 SQVTM and CDR2 ANQGSEA come from the germline V gene. V was shortened by 2 bases and J by 1 base, with 11 bases between the two germline ends. In nucleotides, the CDR3 is TGCAGCGTTGAATCCAGGGCGACGAACACTGAAGCTTTCTTT. The encoded protein is CSVESRATNTEAFF.

The V call is TRBV4-1, the J call TRBJ1-1; D is possibly TRBD1 (5 bases). Germline V gene data show CDR1 as MGHRA and CDR2 as YSYEKL. Trimming pared 1 base from V and 1 base from J, leaving 13 bases between. The CDR3 is 16 residues long. The CDR3 sequence is CASSQALLTGNTEAFF. DNA for the CDR3: TGCGCCAGCAGCCAAGCTTTGTTAACAGGGAACACTGAAGCTTTCTTT.

The table lists this clone with a few counts. The chain joins TRBV7-2 to TRBJ2-7; 8 positions match TRBD2. Germline assignment: CDR1 SGHTA and CDR2 FQGNSA. The CDR3 sequence is 16 residues long. V lost 0 bases to trimming and J lost 0 bases; unmatched junction nucleotides: 4. The DNA of the CDR3 is TGTGCCAGCAGCTTAGCGGCTAGCGGGTACTCCTACGAGCAGTACTTC. This encodes CASSLAASGYSYEQYF.